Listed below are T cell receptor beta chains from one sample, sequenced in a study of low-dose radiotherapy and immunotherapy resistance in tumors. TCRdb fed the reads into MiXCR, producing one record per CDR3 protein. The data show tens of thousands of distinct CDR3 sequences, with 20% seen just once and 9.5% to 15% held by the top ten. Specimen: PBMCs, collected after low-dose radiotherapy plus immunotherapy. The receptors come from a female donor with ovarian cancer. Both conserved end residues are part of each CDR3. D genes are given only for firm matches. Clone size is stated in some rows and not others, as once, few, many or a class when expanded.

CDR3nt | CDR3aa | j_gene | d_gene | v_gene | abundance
TGTGCCAGCAGAGCTGAGTCCGGCAATGAGCAGTTCTTC | CASRAESGNEQFF | TRBJ2-1 | - | TRBV7-9 | -
TGCAGCGTTGAGTTGGCCTTGGGGGGGCCCGGGGGCATTCAGTACTTC | CSVELALGGPGGIQYF | TRBJ2-4 | - | TRBV29-1 | many
TGTGCCAGCAGATTCGGACGGATGAACACTGAAGCTTTCTTT | CASRFGRMNTEAFF | TRBJ1-1 | - | TRBV11-2 | few
TGCGCCAGCGGGGGCCCGAGCTCCTATAATTCACCCCTCCACTTT | CASGGPSSYNSPLHF | TRBJ1-6 | - | TRBV4-1 | many
TGTGCCAGCAGCCCCGGAGTAGCAGGGAACACCGGGGAGCTGTTTTTT | CASSPGVAGNTGELFF | TRBJ2-2 | - | TRBV7-2 | many
TGTGCCAGTAGAGAAGGGGATTCACCCCTCCACTTT | CASREGDSPLHF | TRBJ1-6 | - | TRBV19 | -
TGTGCCAGCAGTTTTTTCGGGACCGGGACAGGCTTCATGAACACTGAAGCTTTCTTT | CASSFFGTGTGFMNTEAFF | TRBJ1-1 | TRBD1 | TRBV28 | many
TGTGCCAGCAGCCCAGGACCTACTAATGAAAAACTGTTTTTT | CASSPGPTNEKLFF | TRBJ1-4 | - | TRBV7-2 | many
TGTGCCAGCAGCTTAGCGAGAGGGGGCTTAATGAACACTGAAGCTTTCTTT | CASSLARGGLMNTEAFF | TRBJ1-1 | TRBD1 | TRBV7-9 | many
TGCGCCAGCAGCTTTGGTAACACTGAAGCTTTCTTT | CASSFGNTEAFF | TRBJ1-1 | - | TRBV7-9 | many
TGTGCCAGCAGTAACTCCCCGGGACGCAGTAATGCCTACGAGCAGTACTTC | CASSNSPGRSNAYEQYF | TRBJ2-7 | - | TRBV6-2/TRBV6-3 | many
TGTGCCAGCAGCTCCGGACAAATGCTGCAGCCCCAGCATTTT | CASSSGQMLQPQHF | TRBJ1-5 | - | TRBV7-8 | many
TGTGCCAGCAGTCGGAGCGGGGGCACTGAAGCTTTCTTT | CASSRSGGTEAFF | TRBJ1-1 | - | TRBV6-2/TRBV6-3 | many
TGTGCCAGCAGTTTTGACACATACAATGAGCAGTTCTTC | CASSFDTYNEQFF | TRBJ2-1 | - | TRBV12-3/TRBV12-4 | many
TGTGCCAGCAGCTTGGATGGGGCGCTTGGGGCCAACGTCCTGACTTTC | CASSLDGALGANVLTF | TRBJ2-6 | - | TRBV5-5 | -
TGTGCCAGCAGTTCGGGACTTCACTACGAGCAGTACTTC | CASSSGLHYEQYF | TRBJ2-7 | - | TRBV28 | many
TGTGCCAGCAGCGTAGGTCTCCAGGGGCCCGGCCAAGAGACCCAGTACTTC | CASSVGLQGPGQETQYF | TRBJ2-5 | - | TRBV9 | many
TGTGCCAGTAGTATCTTAAAAGGGGGCTCTGGGGCCAACGTCCTGACTTTC | CASSILKGGSGANVLTF | TRBJ2-6 | - | TRBV19 | many
TGCGCCAGCAGCGGGAGGACGGGCCAGGACCCGACTTTC | CASSGRTGQDPTF | TRBJ2-6 | - | TRBV5-1 | -
TGTGCCAGCAGGTCCGGGGACAGCTCCTACAATGAGCAGTTCTTC | CASRSGDSSYNEQFF | TRBJ2-1 | TRBD1 | TRBV28 | many
TGTGCCAGCTCACCAGGGCGGATCTATGGCTACACCTTC | CASSPGRIYGYTF | TRBJ1-2 | - | TRBV18 | many
TGTGCCACCAGTGACCCTCAGGGGGGGGGCTACAATGAGCAGTTCTTC | CATSDPQGGGYNEQFF | TRBJ2-1 | - | TRBV24-1 | many
TGTGCCAGCAGCCAAGCCGGGGACAGCCCCGCCTACGAGCAGTACTTC | CASSQAGDSPAYEQYF | TRBJ2-7 | TRBD1 | TRBV4-2 | -
TGTGCCAGTATCGCGGCTGGGAACACCATATATTTT | CASIAAGNTIYF | TRBJ1-3 | - | TRBV19 | many
TGTGCCAGCAGTTACCCCAAGGGAGATGGCAATCAGCCCCAGCATTTT | CASSYPKGDGNQPQHF | TRBJ1-5 | - | TRBV6-6 | many
TGTGCCAGTAGTCCCGGGACAGGGGGTGGAAAAACTGAAGCTTTCTTT | CASSPGTGGGKTEAFF | TRBJ1-1 | TRBD1 | TRBV19 | few
TGTGCCAGCAGCTCGGAGGCCTGGCACATGAACACTGAAGCTTTCTTT | CASSSEAWHMNTEAFF | TRBJ1-1 | - | TRBV11-1 | -
TGCGCCAGCAGCCCGGACGGAAACTACGAGCAGTACTTC | CASSPDGNYEQYF | TRBJ2-7 | - | TRBV5-1 | few
TGTGCCACCAGTGATCCCACAGGGGTTGAAGCTTTCTTT | CATSDPTGVEAFF | TRBJ1-1 | TRBD1 | TRBV24-1 | many
TGTGCCAGCAGCGCCTCCGGGACAGGGAATGAAAAACTGTTTTTT | CASSASGTGNEKLFF | TRBJ1-4 | TRBD1 | TRBV9 | -
TGTGCCAGCAGCCATCCATCGGGACAGGGAGGTTCACCCCTCCACTTT | CASSHPSGQGGSPLHF | TRBJ1-6 | TRBD1 | TRBV28 | -
TGTGCCAGCACCCGAAGGGGCTTCCCTGAAGCTTTCTTT | CASTRRGFPEAFF | TRBJ1-1 | - | TRBV6-2/TRBV6-3 | many
TGTGCCAGCAGCTTCGACAGGGTCAATGAGCAGTTCTTC | CASSFDRVNEQFF | TRBJ2-1 | TRBD1 | TRBV2 | -
TGTGCCAGCAGCTTTTACATCCCTCCTCCGGGACAGAGCTCGAGCAATCAGCCCCAGCATTTT | CASSFYIPPPGQSSSNQPQHF | TRBJ1-5 | TRBD1 | TRBV7-9 | many
TGTGCCAGCAGTTACTCGACAGAGATGGGTGGCTACACCTTC | CASSYSTEMGGYTF | TRBJ1-2 | - | TRBV6-2/TRBV6-3 | many
TGTGCCATCAGTGAGTCGTATCTAACCGGAGCTTTCTTT | CAISESYLTGAFF | TRBJ1-1 | - | TRBV10-3 | many
TGTGCCAGCAGTGAAGTGTACATACTAGCGGGGGCCGAGCAGTACTTC | CASSEVYILAGAEQYF | TRBJ2-7 | TRBD2 | TRBV6-2/TRBV6-3 | many
TGCAGTGTCACCGACAGGGGGACTGCTGGCTACACCTTC | CSVTDRGTAGYTF | TRBJ1-2 | TRBD1 | TRBV20-1 | many
TGCGCCAGCAGCCACCGTGACAGGGATCAGCCCCAGCATTTT | CASSHRDRDQPQHF | TRBJ1-5 | TRBD1 | TRBV4-1 | many
TGCAGCTCTAATTGGCTAGCGGGAGTTTCGGAGACCCAGTACTTC | CSSNWLAGVSETQYF | TRBJ2-5 | TRBD2 | TRBV29-1 | many
TGTGCCAGTACCTCAAGAAGGGCCGGAGCCGCGAGGGAAAAACTGTTTTTT | CASTSRRAGAAREKLFF | TRBJ1-4 | - | TRBV19 | many
TGCGCCAGCAGCCAAGGGTATTCCTACAATGAGCAGTTCTTC | CASSQGYSYNEQFF | TRBJ2-1 | - | TRBV4-1 | many
TGTGCCAGTAGTGCGACTTGGGGGATACGGACCACCGGGGAGCTGTTTTTT | CASSATWGIRTTGELFF | TRBJ2-2 | - | TRBV19 | -
TGTGCCAGCAGCCCGATTAGTAAGGATGAGCAGTTCTTC | CASSPISKDEQFF | TRBJ2-1 | - | TRBV5-4 | -
TGTGCCAGCAGCTTACCCCCCGGCTACGAGCAGTACTTC | CASSLPPGYEQYF | TRBJ2-7 | - | TRBV7-9 | many
TGTGCCAGCAGTTTGGCAGGGCGGACTTACGAGCAGTACTTC | CASSLAGRTYEQYF | TRBJ2-7 | - | TRBV27 | many
TGTGCCAGTAGTATACAGGATATTAGTGAAAAACTGTTTTTT | CASSIQDISEKLFF | TRBJ1-4 | - | TRBV19 | many
TGCGCCAGCAGCTTGGCCGGAACGGTGCTTCAAGGCACAGATACGCAGTATTTT | CASSLAGTVLQGTDTQYF | TRBJ2-3 | - | TRBV5-1 | many
TGTGCCAGCAACCGACAGGGGAGCACAGATACGCAGTATTTT | CASNRQGSTDTQYF | TRBJ2-3 | TRBD1 | TRBV2 | many
TGTGCCAGCAGCCTGGACAGGGGAAAATTCTATGGCTACACCTTC | CASSLDRGKFYGYTF | TRBJ1-2 | TRBD1 | TRBV3-1 | -
TGTGCCAGCAGCCTGACAGGGGGCCGCGAGCAGTACTTC | CASSLTGGREQYF | TRBJ2-7 | TRBD1 | TRBV6-6 | many
TGCAGCGCGGACAGGGCGGGCACTGAAGCTTTCTTT | CSADRAGTEAFF | TRBJ1-1 | TRBD1 | TRBV29-1 | many
TGTGCCAGCAGCTTGCAACAGGGAGCCGGGGCCAACGTCCTGACTTTC | CASSLQQGAGANVLTF | TRBJ2-6 | - | TRBV5-4 | many
TGTGCCATCAGTGAGGGGGGACAGGGATTCACTGAAGCTTTCTTT | CAISEGGQGFTEAFF | TRBJ1-1 | TRBD1 | TRBV10-3 | many
TGTGCCAGCAGTCCGAAACCGACAGGGGTCTCCTACAATGAGCAGTTCTTC | CASSPKPTGVSYNEQFF | TRBJ2-1 | TRBD1 | TRBV27 | -
TGCAGTGCTAGAGGGCAGGGTAACACCGGGGAGCTGTTTTTT | CSARGQGNTGELFF | TRBJ2-2 | - | TRBV20-1 | many
TGCAGCGTTAGAAGCGGGTCCCACAATGAGCAGTTCTTC | CSVRSGSHNEQFF | TRBJ2-1 | - | TRBV29-1 | many
TGTGCCAGCAGCAATTGGCGGGGCGTCGGGGGGCAGTACTTC | CASSNWRGVGGQYF | TRBJ2-7 | - | TRBV3-1 | many